This T cell receptor (beta chain) stems from a study of blood T cell repertoires in COVID-19. Background on the study: Acute-phase and convalescent COVID-19 samples originated in the United States, Italy and Spain.

V lost 4 bases and J lost 3; bases outside the gene matches: 1. The CDR3 has 13 residues. Germline CDR1 reads KGHSH; CDR2 reads LQKENI. Authors' data handling: For nucleated cells, counts were estimated from reference gene primer amplification. TCRdb's table, derived via immunoSEQ multiplex PCR, lists solely in-frame clones and lacks some. V, J and clone size were drawn from that table, and D and trimming were deduced from the DNA. In the table there are more than 250,000 clones, approximately 92% of which are singletons. Details on this clone: The same CDR3 can be traced to other DNA sequences in this sample.

Recruits, aged about 18 to 100 years, lived in roughly 22 US areas. Participants were placed into cohorts based on the clinical history they reported. The V call is TRBV18, the J call TRBJ1-2; 8 bases match TRBD1. Sample: PBMCs or T cells enriched from blood (not recorded which). This sequence originates from a woman in her 30s who had recovered from COVID-19. CDR3 in amino acids: CASSLDRDYGYTF. In nucleotides, the CDR3 is TGTGCCAGCTCACTGGACAGGGACTATGGCTACACCTTC.